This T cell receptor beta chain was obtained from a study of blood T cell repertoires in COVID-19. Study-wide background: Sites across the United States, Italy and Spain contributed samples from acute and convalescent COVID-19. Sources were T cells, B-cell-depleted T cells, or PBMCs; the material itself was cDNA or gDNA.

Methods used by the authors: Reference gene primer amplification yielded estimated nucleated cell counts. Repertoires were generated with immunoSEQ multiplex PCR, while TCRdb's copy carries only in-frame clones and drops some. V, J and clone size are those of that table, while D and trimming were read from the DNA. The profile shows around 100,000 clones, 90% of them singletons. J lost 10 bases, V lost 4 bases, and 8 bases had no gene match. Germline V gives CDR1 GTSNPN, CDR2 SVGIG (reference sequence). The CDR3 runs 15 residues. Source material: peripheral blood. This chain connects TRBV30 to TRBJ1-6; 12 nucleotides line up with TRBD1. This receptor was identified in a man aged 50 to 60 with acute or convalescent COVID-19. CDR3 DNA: TGTGCCTGGACCCTGGGACAGGGGGCTGGATCACCCCTCCACTTT. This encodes CAWTLGQGAGSPLHF.